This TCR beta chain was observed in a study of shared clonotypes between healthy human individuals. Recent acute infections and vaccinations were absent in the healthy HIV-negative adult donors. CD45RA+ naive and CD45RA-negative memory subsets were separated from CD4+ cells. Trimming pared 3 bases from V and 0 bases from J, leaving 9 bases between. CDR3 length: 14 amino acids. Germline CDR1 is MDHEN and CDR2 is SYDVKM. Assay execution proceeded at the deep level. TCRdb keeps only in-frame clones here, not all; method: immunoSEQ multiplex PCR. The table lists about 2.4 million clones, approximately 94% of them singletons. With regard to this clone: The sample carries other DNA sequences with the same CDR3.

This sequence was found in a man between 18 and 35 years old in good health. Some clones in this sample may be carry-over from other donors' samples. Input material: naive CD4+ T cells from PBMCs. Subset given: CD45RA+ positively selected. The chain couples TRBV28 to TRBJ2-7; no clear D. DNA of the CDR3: TGTGCCAGCAGTTTCGTGCGGAACTCCTACGAGCAGTACTTC. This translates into CASSFVRNSYEQYF.